This note documents a single TCR beta chain sequence. The assay was immunoSEQ multiplex PCR, and TCRdb's table has in-frame clones only and misses some. This table has under 200,000 clones, around 82% appearing once. The data were obtained in a study of blood T cell repertoires in COVID-19. The source is a woman in her sixties or seventies with acute COVID-19. Sequenced input: PBMCs or T cells enriched from blood (not recorded which).

The CDR3 loop is CASSKQGHSEKLFF. In nucleotides, the CDR3 is TGTGCCAGCAGCAAACAGGGGCATTCAGAAAAACTGTTTTTT. This chain connects TRBV2 to TRBJ1-4; TRBD1 matches 7 bases. V shed 6 bases, J shed 8 bases, and the junction held 9 bases outside the gene matches. This CDR3 has 14 amino acids. Germline CDR1 reads SNHLY; CDR2 reads FYNNEI.